A single sample gave rise to the 28 T cell receptor beta chains below, sequenced in a study of molecular identifiers for immune sequencing clone quantification. Each CDR3 protein gets one entry after TCRdb re-called the PCR reads with MiXCR. This table has approximately 680,000 distinct CDR3 sequences, 25% appearing once. Source material: naive CD8+ T cells from blood, with Jurkat cell RNA spiked in. Subset reported: FACS-sorted CD8+CD4-CCR7+CD45RA+ naive T cells. The receptors shown here come from a human donor in good health. Some libraries in this study had Jurkat cell RNA spiked in.

With regard to this clonotype: A much more abundant neighbour one base away suggests this may be a read error. The J gene is TRBJ1-1, the V gene TRBV12-3 or TRBV12-4; D is possibly TRBD1 (5 bases). The CDR3 spans 13 residues. The CDR3 region has the DNA TGTGCCAGCAGTTCCGTGGGGGATGTGGTAGCTTTATTT. It is translated as CASSSVGDVVALF.

This sequence joins TRBV19 and TRBJ1-1; 8 bases align to TRBD1. The germline V gene has CDR1 LNHDA and CDR2 SQIVND (reference sequence). CDR3 length: 14 residues. Trimming cost V 8 bases and J 0 bases; bases outside gene matches: 5. In nucleotides, the CDR3 is TGTGCCAGTGCTGACAGGGGATTGAACACTGAAGCTTTCTTT. It is translated as CASADRGLNTEAFF.

On this clonotype: A junction boundary mismatches the germline segment, possibly from a read error. The chain couples TRBV12-5 to TRBJ1-6; D is uncertain. In germline, CDR1 is LGHNT, CDR2 FRNRAP. This CDR3 comprises 15 residues. As DNA, the CDR3 is TGTGTTAGTGGACCCCCGGGCTCATATAATTCTCCCCTCCACTTT. It is translated as CVSGPPGSYNSPLHF.

This rearrangement joins TRBV28 to TRBJ1-1; D remains unclear. CDR3 size: 15 residues. Germline loops: CDR1 MDHEN, CDR2 SYDVKM. Trimming stripped 3 bases from V and 0 bases from J, with 11 bases between. As DNA, the CDR3 is TGTGCCAGCAGTTTTCGAACCATTTTGAACACTGAAGCTTTCTTT. Translated: CASSFRTILNTEAFF.

This clonotype was recorded a few times. The chain recombines TRBV15 with TRBJ1-1; 10 nucleotides line up with TRBD1. The CDR3 is 14 amino acids. Trimming at V came to 4 bases and at J to 4 bases, leaving 3 bases not matched to a gene. CDR1 and CDR2 from the germline V gene are LNHNV and YYDKDF (reference sequence). DNA of the CDR3: TGTGCCACCAGCACCCGGACAGGGGGCACTGAAGCTTTCTTT. Amino acids: CATSTRTGGTEAFF.

J is TRBJ2-2 and V is TRBV20-1; the match to TRBD2 covers 7 bases. The CDR3 covers 15 residues. Germline V CDR1 and CDR2: DFQATT, SNEGSKA (reference sequence). The trim removed 7 bases at V and 7 bases at J, leaving 15 bases unmatched. DNA of the CDR3: TGCAGTGTTCCCGGTGGGCGGGAGCTGGTCGGGGAGCTGTTTTTT. It codes for CSVPGGRELVGELFF.

This clonotype appeared many times. J is TRBJ1-1 and V is TRBV4-3; perhaps TRBD1 as D (6 bases). The CDR3 is made up of 13 amino acids. CDR1 LGHNA and CDR2 YSLEER come from the germline V gene. Trimming took 4 bases from V and 8 from J, leaving 14 bases between them. DNA of the CDR3: TGCGCCAGCAGCCCGAACAGGGTGCGGGAAGCTTTCTTT. Residues: CASSPNRVREAFF.

This clonotype was detected ten times or more. CDR3 bases: TGTGCCAGCAGCACTCGGTTCCAGCCCCAGCATTTT. The encoded protein is CASSTRFQPQHF. V usage is TRBV5-6 and J usage is TRBJ1-5; no reliable D call. Germline loops: CDR1 SGHDT, CDR2 YYEEEE. V was cut by 4 bases and J by 7 bases, with 9 bases left in between. The CDR3 is 12 residues long. Full variable domain (missing parts from reference TRBV5-6 and TRBJ1-5): DAGVTQSPTHLIKTRGQQVTLRCSPKSGHDTVSWYQQALGQGPQFIFQYYEEEERQRGNFPDRFSGHQFPNYSSELNVNALLLGDSALYLCASSTRFQPQHFGDGTRLSIL.

This clonotype appeared many times. This chain connects TRBV7-9 to TRBJ2-5; no clear D gene. The ends were cut back, 7 bases at V and 0 bases at J, with 3 bases in the middle. This CDR3 is built from 11 residues. Looked up from germline, CDR1 is SEHNR and CDR2 is FQNEAQ (reference sequence). The CDR3: CASIHQETQYF. For the CDR3, the DNA is TGTGCCAGCATCCACCAAGAGACCCAGTACTTC. Combining the CDR3 with reference TRBV7-9 and TRBJ2-5 gives the whole variable domain DTGVSQNPRHKITKRGQNVTFRCDPISEHNRLYWYRQTLGQGPEFLTYFQNEAQLEKSRLLSDRFSAERPKGSFSTLEIQRTEQGDSAMYLCASIHQETQYFGPGTRLLVL.

Notes on this clonotype: This could be a read error, since a much larger clone is one nucleotide away. The V gene is TRBV5-6, the J gene TRBJ1-1; the match to TRBD1 covers 8 bases. Germline trimming cut 2 bases from V and 10 bases from J; bases unmatched to any gene: 13. Germline V CDR1 and CDR2: SGHDT, YYEEEE. The CDR3 spans 15 residues. The CDR3 bases are TGTGCCAGCAGCTTTGCCCCGGGACAGGTTGACGGAGCTTTCTTT. Its protein is CASSFAPGQVDGAFF.

This clonotype was counted ten times or more. A much larger clone lies a single base off, so this may be a read error. The chain combines TRBV6-5 with TRBJ2-5; no firm D call. V dropped 2 bases and J dropped 5 bases, with 3 bases sitting between them. Germline V gene lookup returns CDR1 MNHEY and CDR2 SVGAGI. This CDR3 is built from 11 residues. The CDR3 reads CASSYEETQYF. For the CDR3, the DNA is TGTGCCAGCAGTTACGAGGAGACCCAGTACTTC.

This clonotype was picked up a small number of times. V and J are TRBV4-1 and TRBJ2-1, with TRBD2 matching over 9 bases. After removal of 0 bases from V and 3 bases from J, the junction contained 6 bases not matched to a gene. Germline CDR1 MGHRA, CDR2 YSYEKL. The CDR3 covers 17 residues. CDR3 sequence reads: CASSQDGSGGYYNEQFF. CDR3 nucleotide sequence: TGCGCCAGCAGCCAAGACGGTAGCGGGGGATACTACAATGAGCAGTTCTTC.

This clonotype was recorded many times. The chain uses TRBV3-1 and TRBJ1-1; weak D call: TRBD1 (6 bases). With 0 bases removed from V and 6 bases from J, the gap between germline ends came to 11 bases. CDR1 and CDR2 (germline): LGHDT, YNNKEL (reference sequence). This CDR3 contains 14 residues. Here the CDR3 reads CASSQDWGAPEAFF. The CDR3 DNA sequence: TGTGCCAGCAGCCAAGACTGGGGGGCCCCTGAAGCTTTCTTT.

The genes are TRBV27 and TRBJ2-7, with TRBD2 matching over 7 bases. Trimming cost V 5 bases and J 0 bases; bases outside gene matches: 4. This CDR3 contains 14 residues. CDR1 is MNHEY and CDR2 is SMNVEV in the germline V gene (reference sequence). The CDR3 bases are TGTGCCAGCAGTCCCCTAGCGGCCTCCTACGAGCAGTACTTC. This codes for CASSPLAASYEQYF.

The chain links TRBV27 to TRBJ2-3; 10 nucleotides align to TRBD1. The CDR3 covers 16 residues. The trim removed 3 bases at V and 2 bases at J, leaving 5 bases unmatched. Per germline, CDR1 MNHEY and CDR2 SMNVEV (reference sequence). The CDR3 reads CASSFKDRGLTDTQYF. As DNA, the CDR3 is TGTGCCAGCAGTTTTAAAGACAGGGGGCTCACAGATACGCAGTATTTT.

This chain uses TRBV27 with TRBJ2-1, with unresolved D. The V and J ends lost 5 bases and 0 bases respectively, with 14 bases between them. From germline, CDR1 is MNHEY and CDR2 SMNVEV (reference sequence). The CDR3 totals 16 residues. CDR3 in amino acids: CASSTLDYSSYNEQFF. The CDR3 DNA reads TGTGCCAGCAGTACCTTGGATTACAGCTCCTACAATGAGCAGTTCTTC.

The table lists this clonotype with many counts. The J gene is TRBJ1-1, the V gene TRBV12-3 or TRBV12-4, with 8 bases that match TRBD1. After removal of 0 bases from V and 6 bases from J, the junction contained 9 bases not matched to a gene. This CDR3 has 16 residues. The CDR3 reads CASSLAWGQAGAEAFF. CDR3 in DNA: TGTGCCAGCAGTTTAGCCTGGGGACAGGCAGGGGCTGAAGCTTTCTTT.

There are many counts of this clonotype. The chain has TRBV27 and TRBJ2-1, with D tentatively TRBD2 (7 bases). CDR1 MNHEY and CDR2 SMNVEV come from the germline V gene (reference sequence). This CDR3 comprises 14 residues. V lost 3 bases to trimming and J lost 9 bases, with 15 bases between them. The CDR3 DNA reads as TGTGCCAGCAGTTTTGTGGGGGGGCTCGGTGAGCAGTTCTTC. As protein: CASSFVGGLGEQFF.

There are many counts of this clonotype. V usage is TRBV7-3 and J usage is TRBJ2-3, with 7 bases that match TRBD2. The V segment lost 0 bases and the J segment 1 base; nucleotides outside the gene matches: 7. The CDR3 is made up of 17 amino acids. Germline-derived CDR1 and CDR2 are SGHTA and FQGTGA. CDR3 in amino acids: CASSLTRSGPGTDTQYF. CDR3 sequence (DNA): TGTGCCAGCAGCTTAACGCGTAGCGGGCCCGGCACAGATACGCAGTATTTT.

This clonotype occurred a few times. This rearrangement joins TRBV27 to TRBJ2-5; D might be TRBD1 (5 bases). Germline V gene sequence: CDR1 MNHEY, CDR2 SMNVEV (reference sequence). Trimming pared 3 bases from V and 5 bases from J, leaving 19 bases between. This CDR3 has 16 amino acids. CDR3 sequence reads: CASSFGRVTPLETQYF. DNA of the CDR3: TGTGCCAGCAGTTTCGGCAGGGTTACCCCCCTGGAGACCCAGTACTTC.

This clonotype was picked up a small number of times. This chain links TRBV7-9 with TRBJ2-5; 9 nucleotides align to TRBD1. The J segment lost 5 bases and the V segment lost 5 bases, leaving 9 bases of the junction unmatched. CDR1 is SEHNR and CDR2 is FQNEAQ in the germline V gene (reference sequence). There are 15 residues in the CDR3. The CDR3 reads CASSLLGQGSETQYF. The CDR3 DNA follows: TGTGCCAGCAGCCTACTGGGACAGGGAAGCGAGACCCAGTACTTC. Combining the CDR3 with reference TRBV7-9 and TRBJ2-5 gives the whole variable domain DTGVSQNPRHKITKRGQNVTFRCDPISEHNRLYWYRQTLGQGPEFLTYFQNEAQLEKSRLLSDRFSAERPKGSFSTLEIQRTEQGDSAMYLCASSLLGQGSETQYFGPGTRLLVL.

Remarks on this clonotype: Just one base apart from a much larger clone, this may be a read error. This sequence joins TRBV12-3 or TRBV12-4 and TRBJ1-2; 9 bases align to TRBD1. CDR3 length equals 13 residues. Germline trimming cut 4 bases from V and 7 bases from J; bases unmatched to any gene: 4. CDR3 in amino acids: CASSSGTGIGYTF. The CDR3 DNA follows: TGTGCCAGCAGTTCCGGGACAGGGATTGGCTACACCTTC.

This clonotype was seen a few times. The V and J genes are TRBV5-6 and TRBJ1-1, with unresolved D. The CDR3 is 11 residues long. The V end lost 4 bases, the J end lost 11 bases, and 12 bases lay between the germline ends. CDR1 and CDR2 (germline): SGHDT, YYEEEE. CDR3 loop: CASSMDGRAFF. CDR3 nucleotides: TGTGCCAGCAGCATGGACGGCAGGGCTTTCTTT. Based on the CDR3 plus reference TRBV5-6 and TRBJ1-1, the full variable domain is DAGVTQSPTHLIKTRGQQVTLRCSPKSGHDTVSWYQQALGQGPQFIFQYYEEEERQRGNFPDRFSGHQFPNYSSELNVNALLLGDSALYLCASSMDGRAFFGQGTRLTVV.

Ten or more counts support this clonotype. The chain employs TRBV20-1 and TRBJ2-5; TRBD1 agrees at 9 bases. Germline CDR1 is DFQATT and CDR2 is SNEGSKA (reference sequence). The CDR3 contains 17 residues. V dropped 0 bases and J dropped 5; count of bases not matched to a gene: 13. As DNA, the CDR3 is TGCAGTGCTAGAGACGTAACAGGGGGCGCGTTCCATGAGACCCAGTACTTC. Translation gives CSARDVTGGAFHETQYF.

In its sample, this clonotype was seen many times. The genes are TRBV4-3 and TRBJ1-5; D gene uncertain. Trimming took off 4 bases at V and 2 bases at J, with 12 bases between the two ends. The CDR3 covers 15 residues. Germline-derived CDR1 and CDR2 are LGHNA and YSLEER. The CDR3 loop reads CASSPVIDRNQPQHF. CDR3 sequence (DNA): TGCGCCAGCAGCCCCGTAATAGATCGCAATCAGCCCCAGCATTTT.

The chain links TRBV27 to TRBJ2-3; TRBD2 aligns across 8 bases. With 1 base clipped from V and 6 bases from J, the junction kept 9 bases outside the gene matches. The CDR3 loop spans 16 amino acids. CDR1 MNHEY and CDR2 SMNVEV come from the germline V gene (reference sequence). In DNA form, the CDR3 reads TGTGCCAGCAGTTTATTGACTCCTCGCGGGGGGGATACGCAGTATTTT. It codes for CASSLLTPRGGDTQYF.

This clonotype has only a few counts. The rearrangement joins TRBV6-5 to TRBJ1-1; D may be TRBD1 (6 bases). V lost 5 bases to trimming and J lost 7 bases, with 20 bases between them. The CDR3 sequence is 15 residues long. Germline V lookup: CDR1 MNHEY, CDR2 SVGAGI. The CDR3 coding sequence is TGTGCCAGCAGTCCCTCCCAACGGGGGCTCGGTGAAGCTTTCTTT. This translates into CASSPSQRGLGEAFF.

The V and J genes are TRBV5-1 and TRBJ2-1; 10 bases align to TRBD1. The germline V gene has CDR1 SGHRS and CDR2 YFSETQ. The CDR3 length is 15 residues. With V trimmed by 7 bases and J by 7 bases, 11 bases remained unmatched. The CDR3 protein is CASQEVGQGRNEQFF. The CDR3 DNA sequence: TGCGCCAGCCAGGAGGTGGGACAGGGGCGGAATGAGCAGTTCTTC.